A single sample gave rise to the 12 T cell receptor beta chains below, sequenced in a study of cytomegalovirus exposure and HLA in healthy donors. 60 Vbeta and 13 Jbeta primers were used in PCR. Libraries were prepared by immunoSEQ multiplex PCR; TCRdb keeps only in-frame clonotypes and omits some of them. The sample lists approximately 190,000 clones; over 80% were seen once. The material sequenced was PBMCs. Receptors were obtained from a man aged 40-50 years in good health and CMV-seropositive.

In this sample, this clone turned up a few times. This chain uses TRBV6-1 with TRBJ1-6, with D uncertain. CDR1 and CDR2 from the germline V gene are MNHNS and SASEGT. V was cut by 3 bases and J by 8 bases, with 26 bases left in between. The CDR3 has 19 residues. As DNA, the CDR3 is TGTGCCAGCAGTGAGGGTGTCAGGCCAGGCCTGGAGGGCGATTCACCCCTCCACTTT. As protein: CASSEGVRPGLEGDSPLHF.

For the CDR3, the DNA is TGTGCCTCTGATACGCAGTATTTT. Translated: CASDTQYF. V usage is TRBV30 and J usage is TRBJ2-3; D call uncertain. Trimming cost V 7 bases and J 6 bases, with 2 bases left between them. Looked up from germline, CDR1 is GTSNPN and CDR2 is SVGIG (reference sequence). The CDR3 has 8 residues.

The chain has TRBV19 and TRBJ2-1; TRBD1 agrees at 7 bases. Trimming removed 5 bases from V and 2 bases from J; junction bases left unmatched: 6. Germline CDR1 and CDR2: LNHDA and SQIVND (reference sequence). The CDR3 has 15 amino acids. The CDR3 nucleotides read TGTGCCAGTAGTCCCCGGACAGGTACCTACAATGAGCAGTTCTTC. Residues: CASSPRTGTYNEQFF.

This rearrangement joins TRBV29-1 to TRBJ2-7, with unresolved D. V was trimmed by 6 bases and J by 1 base, leaving 7 bases between them. CDR3 length equals 11 residues. Germline V gives CDR1 SQVTM, CDR2 ANQGSEA. CDR3 region: CSVGGSYEQYF. The CDR3 DNA is TGCAGCGTAGGCGGATCCTACGAGCAGTACTTC.

This chain joins TRBV2 and TRBJ2-7, with 10 bases fitting TRBD2. Germline-derived CDR1 and CDR2 are SNHLY and FYNNEI. V lost 3 bases to trimming and J lost 6 bases; unmatched junction nucleotides: 8. This CDR3 has 15 amino acids. CDR3 nucleotides: TGTGCCAGCAGTGATGTACTAGCGGGAAGTGGCGAGCAGTACTTC. It codes for CASSDVLAGSGEQYF.

CDR3 nucleotides: TGTGCCAGTTCTGACGGGACACTTGGAAACACCATATATTTT. Translated: CASSDGTLGNTIYF. The chain combines TRBV19 with TRBJ1-3; D is perhaps TRBD1 (6 bases). V lost 8 bases and J lost 3, with 14 bases in between. The CDR3 has 14 amino acids. CDR1 LNHDA and CDR2 SQIVND come from the germline V gene (reference sequence). The full variable domain, completed using reference TRBV19 and TRBJ1-3, is DGGITQSPKYLFRKEGQNVTLSCEQNLNHDAMYWYRQDPGQGLRLIYYSQIVNDFQKGDIAEGYSVSREKKESFPLTVTSAQKNPTAFYLCASSDGTLGNTIYFGEGSWLTVV.

The CDR3 loop is CASSSLYRVNTEAFF. The CDR3 DNA reads as TGTGCCAGCAGTTCCCTATACAGGGTGAACACTGAAGCTTTCTTT. J is TRBJ1-1 and V is TRBV6-5; TRBD1 is a possible D gene (6 bases). CDR1 and CDR2 from the germline V gene are MNHEY and SVGAGI. V lost 4 bases and J 0 bases, leaving 12 bases between the germline ends. The CDR3 loop spans 15 amino acids.

Written as DNA, the CDR3 is TGTGCCAGCACGGACAGGGGGTACTACGAGCAGTACTTC. It encodes CASTDRGYYEQYF. V usage is TRBV6-1 and J usage is TRBJ2-5; 10 bases align to TRBD1. Matching the DNA end better, TRBJ2-7 makes the J call doubtful. Germline CDR1 MNHNS, CDR2 SASEGT. This CDR3 is built from 13 residues.

V and J are TRBV10-3 and TRBJ1-5, with D perhaps matching TRBD1 (5 bases). Germline-derived CDR1 and CDR2 are ENHRY and SYGVKD. V shed 4 bases and J shed 2 bases, with 9 bases lying between them. The CDR3 spans 14 residues. This CDR3 reads CAISGGGGNQPQHF. The CDR3 DNA sequence: TGTGCCATCAGTGGGGGGGGTGGCAATCAGCCCCAGCATTTT.

The CDR3 nucleotides read TGTGCCAGCAGCGGATACGGAGATCCGAATCAGCCCCAGCATTTT. Translated, it gives CASSGYGDPNQPQHF. The rearrangement uses TRBV9 and TRBJ1-5, with D unresolved. The ends were cut back, 3 bases at V and 4 bases at J, with 14 bases in the middle. Looked up from germline, CDR1 is SGDLS and CDR2 is YYNGEE. The CDR3 runs 15 residues. Together with reference TRBV9 and TRBJ1-5, the CDR3 gives the full variable domain: DSGVTQTPKHLITATGQRVTLRCSPRSGDLSVYWYQQSLDQGLQFLIQYYNGEERAKGNILERFSAQQFPDLHSELNLSSLELGDSALYFCASSGYGDPNQPQHFGDGTRLSIL.

V and J are TRBV6-5 and TRBJ2-7, with 7 positions matching TRBD2. This CDR3 comprises 15 residues. V was clipped by 0 bases and J by 3 bases; unmatched bases: 5. CDR1 is MNHEY, CDR2 SVGAGI, per germline. CDR3 bases: TGTGCCAGCAGTTACTCAGCGAGCGGGGTCTACGAGCAGTACTTC. It codes for CASSYSASGVYEQYF.

This chain links TRBV28 with TRBJ2-2, with a weak D call TRBD2 (7 bases). There are 16 residues in the CDR3. V lost 2 bases and J 5 bases, leaving 15 bases between the germline ends. Germline values: CDR1 MDHEN, CDR2 SYDVKM. CDR3 DNA sequence: TGTGCCAGCAGTTTAAACACGGGGGGCACTACCGGGGAGCTGTTTTTT. This codes for CASSLNTGGTTGELFF.